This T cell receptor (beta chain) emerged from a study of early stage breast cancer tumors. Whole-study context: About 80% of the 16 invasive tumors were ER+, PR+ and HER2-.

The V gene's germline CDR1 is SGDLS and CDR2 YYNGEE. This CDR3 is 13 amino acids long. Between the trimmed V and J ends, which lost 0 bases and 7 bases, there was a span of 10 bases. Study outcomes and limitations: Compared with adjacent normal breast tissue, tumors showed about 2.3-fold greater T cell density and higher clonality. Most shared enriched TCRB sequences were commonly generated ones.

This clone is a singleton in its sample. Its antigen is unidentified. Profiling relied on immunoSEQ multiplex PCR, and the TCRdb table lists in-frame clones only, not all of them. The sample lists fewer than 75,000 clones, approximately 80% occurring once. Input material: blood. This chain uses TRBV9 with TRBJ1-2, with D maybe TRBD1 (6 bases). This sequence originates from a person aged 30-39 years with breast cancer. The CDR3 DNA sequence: TGTGCCAGCAGCGTAGAACAGGGCGGTGGCTACACCTTC. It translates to CASSVEQGGGYTF.